These T cell receptor beta chains were read from a single sample in a study of T cell responses to AZD1222 COVID-19 vaccine. The repertoire was sequenced with immunoSEQ multiplex PCR; TCRdb's copy has only in-frame clones and lacks some. Of some 87,000 clones listed, more than 75% are singletons. Here the sequenced sample was peripheral blood, taken on day 0 of MenACWY control vaccination. The receptors come from an adult in good health. Each CDR3 is given with its conserved first and last residue. Each record gives: D gene, clone size, V gene, J gene, CDR3 protein, CDR3 DNA. The D gene is left open where the match is weak. Expanded clones get a size class; other rows say once, few or many, or leave the size out.

D gene: NA
clone size: NA
V gene: TRBV24-1
J gene: TRBJ2-2
CDR3 protein: CATSDLGRGLSHISNTGELFF
CDR3 DNA: TGTGCCACCAGTGATTTAGGGCGGGGCCTCTCTCATATCTCGAACACCGGGGAGCTGTTTTTT

D gene: NA
clone size: NA
V gene: TRBV7-9
J gene: TRBJ1-5
CDR3 protein: CASSPDPDQPQHF
CDR3 DNA: TGTGCCAGCAGCCCGGACCCAGATCAGCCCCAGCATTTT

D gene: TRBD1
clone size: NA
V gene: TRBV27
J gene: TRBJ1-5
CDR3 protein: CASRDRVTQPQHF
CDR3 DNA: TGTGCCAGCCGGGACAGGGTAACTCAGCCCCAGCATTTT

D gene: NA
clone size: NA
V gene: TRBV5-1
J gene: TRBJ1-1
CDR3 protein: CASSYRAGGAAEAFF
CDR3 DNA: TGCGCCAGCAGCTACAGAGCTGGGGGCGCGGCTGAAGCTTTCTTT

D gene: TRBD2
clone size: NA
V gene: TRBV2
J gene: TRBJ2-4
CDR3 protein: CASSERLADIAKNIQYF
CDR3 DNA: TGTGCCAGCAGTGAGCGTCTAGCGGACATAGCCAAAAACATTCAGTACTTC

D gene: NA
clone size: once
V gene: TRBV28
J gene: TRBJ1-5
CDR3 protein: CASSPNTGFRPQHF
CDR3 DNA: TGTGCCAGCAGTCCCAATACGGGGTTCCGGCCCCAGCATTTT

D gene: NA
clone size: NA
V gene: TRBV19
J gene: TRBJ2-2
CDR3 protein: CASSPGAGELFF
CDR3 DNA: TGTGCCAGTAGCCCAGGGGCCGGGGAGCTGTTTTTT

D gene: NA
clone size: NA
V gene: TRBV6-2/TRBV6-3
J gene: TRBJ1-2
CDR3 protein: CASSRHQYGYTF
CDR3 DNA: TGTGCCAGCAGTCGTCACCAGTATGGCTACACCTTC

D gene: TRBD1
clone size: NA
V gene: TRBV2
J gene: TRBJ2-1
CDR3 protein: CASKATGTIYNEQFF
CDR3 DNA: TGTGCCAGCAAAGCGACAGGGACAATTTACAATGAGCAGTTCTTC

D gene: NA
clone size: NA
V gene: TRBV29-1
J gene: TRBJ2-2
CDR3 protein: CSVEMTANTGELFF
CDR3 DNA: TGCAGCGTTGAAATGACAGCGAACACCGGGGAGCTGTTTTTT

D gene: NA
clone size: once
V gene: TRBV5-1
J gene: TRBJ1-1
CDR3 protein: CASRVEGEAFF
CDR3 DNA: TGCGCCAGCAGGGTAGAAGGGGAAGCTTTCTTT

D gene: TRBD1
clone size: NA
V gene: TRBV6-5
J gene: TRBJ1-6
CDR3 protein: CASRPMTGGNSPLHF
CDR3 DNA: TGTGCCAGCAGGCCGATGACAGGGGGAAATTCACCCCTCCACTTT

D gene: NA
clone size: NA
V gene: TRBV19
J gene: TRBJ2-1
CDR3 protein: CASSIGSVPGYEQFF
CDR3 DNA: TGTGCCAGTAGTATTGGATCGGTTCCCGGGTATGAGCAGTTCTTC

D gene: NA
clone size: NA
V gene: TRBV4-1
J gene: TRBJ1-4
CDR3 protein: CASSYPGEVLFF
CDR3 DNA: TGCGCCAGCAGCTACCCGGGGGAGGTACTGTTTTTT

D gene: NA
clone size: NA
V gene: TRBV9
J gene: TRBJ2-3
CDR3 protein: CASSVDFLGSDTQYF
CDR3 DNA: TGTGCCAGCAGCGTAGATTTCCTTGGGTCCGATACGCAGTATTTT

D gene: TRBD1
clone size: NA
V gene: TRBV29-1
J gene: TRBJ1-2
CDR3 protein: CSVGPGQGANGYTF
CDR3 DNA: TGCAGCGTGGGACCGGGACAGGGAGCGAATGGCTACACCTTC

D gene: NA
clone size: NA
V gene: TRBV28
J gene: TRBJ1-1
CDR3 protein: CASSFLRGSTEAFF
CDR3 DNA: TGTGCCAGCAGTTTCCTTCGAGGGAGTACTGAAGCTTTCTTT

D gene: TRBD1
clone size: NA
V gene: TRBV10-1
J gene: TRBJ2-7
CDR3 protein: CASSEGTGGFYEQYF
CDR3 DNA: TGCGCCAGCAGTGAGGGGACAGGGGGTTTCTACGAGCAGTACTTC

D gene: TRBD1
clone size: NA
V gene: TRBV5-1
J gene: TRBJ1-5
CDR3 protein: CASSWQPLDRENQPQHF
CDR3 DNA: TGCGCCAGCAGCTGGCAACCTTTGGACAGGGAGAATCAGCCCCAGCATTTT

D gene: NA
clone size: NA
V gene: TRBV9
J gene: TRBJ1-1
CDR3 protein: CASSEGTIPYTEAFF
CDR3 DNA: TGTGCCAGCAGCGAGGGGACAATTCCCTACACTGAAGCTTTCTTT

D gene: TRBD2
clone size: NA
V gene: TRBV5-1
J gene: TRBJ2-1
CDR3 protein: CASSLPGDPSGSRYEQFF
CDR3 DNA: TGCGCCAGCAGCTTGCCAGGGGATCCTAGCGGGAGTAGGTATGAGCAGTTCTTC

D gene: NA
clone size: NA
V gene: TRBV19
J gene: TRBJ1-1
CDR3 protein: CASIDWGLNTEAFF
CDR3 DNA: TGTGCCAGTATAGACTGGGGGTTGAACACTGAAGCTTTCTTT

D gene: NA
clone size: once
V gene: TRBV10-3
J gene: TRBJ1-1
CDR3 protein: CAISESTEYTEAFF
CDR3 DNA: TGTGCCATCAGTGAGTCGACCGAGTACACTGAAGCTTTCTTT

D gene: NA
clone size: NA
V gene: TRBV19
J gene: TRBJ1-3
CDR3 protein: CASSIDRDWNRSSGNTIYF
CDR3 DNA: TGTGCCAGTAGTATAGATCGCGACTGGAATCGTAGTTCTGGAAACACCATATATTTT

D gene: NA
clone size: NA
V gene: TRBV4-1
J gene: TRBJ1-3
CDR3 protein: CASSQDPGPDRLF
CDR3 DNA: TGCGCCAGCAGCCAAGATCCCGGGCCCGACAGGTTATTT

D gene: NA
clone size: NA
V gene: TRBV5-5
J gene: TRBJ1-2
CDR3 protein: CASSLVGDPNYGYTF
CDR3 DNA: TGTGCCAGCAGCTTGGTGGGGGACCCAAACTATGGCTACACCTTC

D gene: NA
clone size: NA
V gene: TRBV11-3
J gene: TRBJ1-1
CDR3 protein: CASSPPGNTEAFF
CDR3 DNA: TGTGCCAGCAGCCCACCCGGGAACACTGAAGCTTTCTTT

D gene: TRBD2
clone size: few
V gene: TRBV6-1
J gene: TRBJ2-3
CDR3 protein: CASSEPPGAGGTDTQYF
CDR3 DNA: TGTGCCAGCAGTGAACCTCCGGGAGCGGGGGGCACAGATACGCAGTATTTT

D gene: NA
clone size: few
V gene: TRBV12-3/TRBV12-4
J gene: TRBJ1-1
CDR3 protein: CASGVGMNTEAFF
CDR3 DNA: TGTGCCAGCGGCGTTGGCATGAACACTGAAGCTTTCTTT

D gene: NA
clone size: NA
V gene: TRBV18
J gene: TRBJ1-5
CDR3 protein: CASSPLSGGNQPQHF
CDR3 DNA: TGTGCCAGCTCACCTCTCAGTGGAGGGAATCAGCCCCAGCATTTT

D gene: NA
clone size: NA
V gene: TRBV3-1/TRBV3-2
J gene: TRBJ1-5
CDR3 protein: CASSQGPRQPQHF
CDR3 DNA: TGTGCCAGCAGCCAAGGCCCCCGGCAGCCCCAGCATTTT

D gene: NA
clone size: NA
V gene: TRBV5-1
J gene: TRBJ1-4
CDR3 protein: CASSSVDEKLFF
CDR3 DNA: TGCGCCAGCAGTTCTGTAGATGAAAAACTGTTTTTT

D gene: TRBD2
clone size: NA
V gene: TRBV9
J gene: TRBJ2-3
CDR3 protein: CASSVEAGGHTDTQYF
CDR3 DNA: TGTGCCAGCAGCGTAGAAGCGGGGGGCCACACAGATACGCAGTATTTT

D gene: NA
clone size: NA
V gene: TRBV19
J gene: TRBJ2-7
CDR3 protein: CASSIGGEFYEQYF
CDR3 DNA: TGTGCCAGTAGTATAGGGGGCGAATTCTACGAGCAGTACTTC

D gene: NA
clone size: NA
V gene: TRBV7-9
J gene: TRBJ1-2
CDR3 protein: CASSSTRNYGYTF
CDR3 DNA: TGTGCCAGCAGCTCAACCAGAAACTATGGCTACACCTTC

D gene: TRBD1
clone size: NA
V gene: TRBV7-2
J gene: TRBJ1-1
CDR3 protein: CASSFSGQGRTEAFF
CDR3 DNA: TGTGCCAGCAGCTTTTCAGGACAGGGGAGAACTGAAGCTTTCTTT

D gene: TRBD2
clone size: NA
V gene: TRBV25-1
J gene: TRBJ2-1
CDR3 protein: CASGGAYNEQFF
CDR3 DNA: TGTGCCAGCGGGGGGGCCTACAATGAGCAGTTCTTC

D gene: NA
clone size: NA
V gene: TRBV7-9
J gene: TRBJ1-1
CDR3 protein: CASSPPNSNTEAFF
CDR3 DNA: TGTGCCAGCAGCCCCCCGAACAGCAACACTGAAGCTTTCTTT

D gene: NA
clone size: once
V gene: TRBV15
J gene: TRBJ2-7
CDR3 protein: CATSTPGTGFYEQYF
CDR3 DNA: TGTGCCACCAGCACTCCAGGGACTGGGTTTTACGAGCAGTACTTC

D gene: TRBD1
clone size: once
V gene: TRBV10-2
J gene: TRBJ1-2
CDR3 protein: CASNPGQGDGYTF
CDR3 DNA: TGCGCCAGCAACCCAGGACAGGGGGATGGCTACACCTTC

D gene: NA
clone size: NA
V gene: TRBV19
J gene: TRBJ1-2
CDR3 protein: CASRPQALGYGYTF
CDR3 DNA: TGTGCCAGTAGACCTCAAGCCTTGGGCTATGGCTACACCTTC

D gene: NA
clone size: NA
V gene: TRBV7-6
J gene: TRBJ2-5
CDR3 protein: CASSLSPGAETQYF
CDR3 DNA: TGTGCCAGCAGCCTATCCCCGGGGGCCGAGACCCAGTACTTC

D gene: TRBD2
clone size: NA
V gene: TRBV27
J gene: TRBJ2-3
CDR3 protein: CASSVAGAITDTQYF
CDR3 DNA: TGTGCCAGCTCTGTAGCGGGGGCGATCACAGATACGCAGTATTTT

D gene: TRBD2
clone size: NA
V gene: TRBV5-6
J gene: TRBJ2-7
CDR3 protein: CASSLMTSGASYEQYF
CDR3 DNA: TGTGCCAGCAGCCTTATGACTAGCGGGGCCTCCTACGAGCAGTACTTC

D gene: NA
clone size: once
V gene: TRBV4-2
J gene: TRBJ1-6
CDR3 protein: CASSHTLGGFDSPLHF
CDR3 DNA: TGTGCCAGCAGCCACACCCTGGGAGGGTTCGATTCACCCCTCCACTTT

D gene: NA
clone size: NA
V gene: TRBV18
J gene: TRBJ1-1
CDR3 protein: CASSHGQLTEAFF
CDR3 DNA: TGTGCCAGCTCTCACGGACAGTTAACTGAAGCTTTCTTT